The present T cell receptor beta chain was sequenced within a study of OX40 agonist ivuxolimab in advanced cancers. Background on the study: A mean age of approximately 64 years, range roughly 23 to 85, was recorded, and 70% to 85% were male.

Germline CDR1 reads SGHDT; CDR2 reads YYEEEE. V was pared by 4 bases and J by 6 bases, with 11 bases between. The CDR3 has 13 amino acids. Study conclusions and caveats: Average numbers of expanded clones were greater in CD8+ T cells than in CD4+.

Produced via immunoSEQ multiplex PCR; TCRdb's table is partial and in-frame only. The sample has roughly 13,000 clones, about 93% seen once. As for this clone: Antigen: not known.

This chain uses TRBV5-6 with TRBJ2-1, with D perhaps being TRBD1 or TRBD2 (5 bases each). This TCR derives from an adult with an advanced solid tumor such as melanoma, head and neck, liver or kidney cancer. Here the sequenced sample was CD4+ or CD8+ T cells sorted from blood, taken in a trial of the OX40 agonist ivuxolimab. The chain's CDR3 is CASSPVGVNEQFF. CDR3 nucleotides: TGTGCCAGCAGCCCGGTGGGGGTCAATGAGCAGTTCTTC.